Listed below are T cell receptor beta chains from one sample, sequenced in a study of shared clonotypes between healthy human individuals. Libraries were prepared by immunoSEQ multiplex PCR; TCRdb keeps only in-frame clonotypes and omits some of them. Of approximately 2.5 million clones listed, 93% are singletons. The sample was naive CD4+ T cells from PBMCs. These receptors were collected from a man in his late teens or twenties in good health. Some clones in this sample may be carry-over from other donors' samples. CDR3s include the opening cysteine and the closing phenylalanine or tryptophan.

>TRBJ2-1|TRBV7-3
CASSLTGLAGGEQFF
>TRBJ1-4|TRBV28
CASSSTGGRNEKLFF
>TRBJ2-3|TRBV2
CASSDPQRRHTQYF
>TRBJ2-1|TRBV30
CACIREGRSNEQFF
>TRBJ1-2|TRBV28
CASSLPQGAVYYGYTF
>TRBJ1-1|TRBV10-1
CASSSYGGKNTEAFF
>TRBJ2-5|TRBV11-2
CASSLRTGRQETQYF
>TRBJ1-5|TRBV7-3
CASSSRDRGNQPQHF
>TRBJ2-3|TRBV7-3
CASSRTSGRTDTQYF
>TRBJ1-1|TRBV5-6
CASGSRVDTEAFF
>TRBJ2-1|TRBV25-1
CASSARTGENEQFF
>TRBJ1-3|TRBV4-1
CASNPTGVGNTIYF
>TRBJ2-1|TRBV7-9
CASSLAGTSNEQFF
>TRBJ2-7|TRBV28
CASSLRPTGVYEQYF
>TRBJ2-2|TRBV9
CASSVLTSGRGGELFF
>TRBJ1-4|TRBV7-6
CASSLNRREFYEKLFF
>TRBJ2-7|TRBV27
CASSLKGTHSYEQYF
>TRBJ2-7|TRBV7-2
CASSLGQPVSYEQYF
>TRBJ1-3|TRBV9
CASSVEGTGGLGNTIYF
>TRBJ2-7|TRBV19
CASSMAVSSYEQYF
>TRBJ1-2|TRBV6-5
CASRADGTYGYTF
>TRBJ2-1|TRBV7-2
CASSSRTSGMIYEQFF
>TRBJ2-3|TRBV19
CASSMRGLAGSTDTQYF
>TRBJ2-3|TRBV9
CASNPTGTGGTDTQYF
>TRBJ2-7|TRBV7-2
CASSLVHQGTEQYF
>TRBJ1-2|TRBV10-3
CAITRDPNNYGYTF
>TRBJ2-6|TRBV6-6
CASSKSSGANVLTF
>TRBJ1-5|TRBV29-1
CSARVANQPQHF
>TRBJ2-1|TRBV27
CASSPRDRGYEQFF
>TRBJ2-3|TRBV6-5
CASSYRERGDTQYF
>TRBJ2-2|TRBV2
CASSAGTANTGELFF
>TRBJ2-1|TRBV21-1
CASRPEGTSGKGEQFF
>TRBJ2-7|TRBV10-3
CATSVLAGGPYEQYF
>TRBJ2-2|TRBV12-2
CASGHGGGGPNTGELFF
>TRBJ1-5|TRBV5-1
CASSPDVSGNQPQHF
>TRBJ2-7|TRBV9
CASSPQGHEQYF
>TRBJ1-5|TRBV10-2
CASKEGAIPTQHF
>NA|TRBV28
CASSPASGNVEYEQYF
>TRBJ2-7|TRBV18
CASSFTTGSTYEQYF
>TRBJ2-1|TRBV30
CAWGLGGPAYNEQFF
>TRBJ1-1|TRBV5-1
CASSPGGAVGTEAFF
>TRBJ2-3|TRBV27
CAASQGLGTDTQYF
>TRBJ2-3|TRBV7-2
CASSLGGSIDTQYF
>TRBJ1-5|TRBV6-1
CASSDEGTGQPQHF
>TRBJ1-5|TRBV15
CATSTKGFSNQPQHF
>TRBJ2-3|TRBV29-1
CSAGPPFSNTQYF
>TRBJ2-1|TRBV5-1
CASSLEVYNEQFF
>TRBJ2-1|TRBV5-1
CASSRPGQGTVAGGPEQFF
>TRBJ2-5|TRBV7-2
CASSLGLAGGRGETQYF
>TRBJ2-2|TRBV7-2
CASSLEVAGLSLELFF
>TRBJ2-5|TRBV25-1
CASRDRQNQETQYF
>TRBJ2-5|TRBV6-8
CASSYSRKGFRETQYF